Described below is a single T cell receptor beta chain sequence and its context. The data are from a study of T-cell reconstitution after alpha-beta-depleted transplantation in children. J lost 0 bases, V lost 1 base, and 8 bases had no gene match. The CDR3 sequence is 17 residues long. Germline V lookup: CDR1 MGHRA, CDR2 YSYEKL. Preparation of the TCRbeta library was carried out with unique molecular identifiers. Via MiXCR, TCRdb re-called the PCR reads, giving one row per CDR3 protein. The table has more than 400,000 distinct CDR3 sequences, 11% seen once; the top ten hold 12% to 15%. Source: PBMCs, mostly from graft donor cells, taken 180 days after TCRalphabeta/CD19-depleted stem cell transplant. The chain is built from TRBV4-1 and TRBJ2-7; 8 bases are shared with TRBD1. This receptor was identified in a female patient aged 2 to 10 who had a stem cell transplant for aplastic anemia, so the T cells may come from the graft donor. The CDR3 nucleotides read TGCGCCAGCAGCCAAGTCGTCAACAGGGGGAGCTCCTACGAGCAGTACGTC. Amino acids: CASSQVVNRGSSYEQYV.